This T cell receptor beta chain was recorded in a study of radiotherapy plus CTLA-4 blockade in lung cancer. Whole-study findings and limits: Early clonal dynamics of blood T cells, together with interferon-beta, were reported as the best response predictor.

About this clone: Its antigen remains unidentified.

The protocol was immunoSEQ multiplex PCR, while the TCRdb copy is restricted to in-frame clones and leaves out a portion. This repertoire shows about 73,000 clones, roughly 87% found once; its top ten account for over 35%. The CDR3 runs 15 residues. Germline V CDR1 and CDR2: SGHDT, YYEEEE. Deletions cut 4 bases from V and 4 bases from J, with 18 bases between. This chain connects TRBV5-6 to TRBJ2-7; tentative D call: TRBD1 (6 bases). The sequences come from peripheral blood, collected from a patient treated with radiotherapy plus ipilimumab. The origin of this receptor is a human donor with non-small cell lung cancer that progressed on radiotherapy plus ipilimumab. Written as DNA, the CDR3 is TGTGCCAGCAGCCCCTACCGGACAGACACTTACGAGCAGTACTTC. This sequence encodes CASSPYRTDTYEQYF.